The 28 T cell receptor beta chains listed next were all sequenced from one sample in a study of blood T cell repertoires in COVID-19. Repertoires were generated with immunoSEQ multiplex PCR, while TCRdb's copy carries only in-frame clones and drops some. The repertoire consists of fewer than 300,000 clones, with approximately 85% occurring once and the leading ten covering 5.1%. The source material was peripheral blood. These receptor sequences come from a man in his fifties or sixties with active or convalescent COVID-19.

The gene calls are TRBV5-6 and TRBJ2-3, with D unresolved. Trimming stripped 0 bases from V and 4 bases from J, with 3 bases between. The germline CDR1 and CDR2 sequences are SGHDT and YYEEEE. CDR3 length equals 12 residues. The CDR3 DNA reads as TGTGCCAGCAGCTTGGGAGCAGATACGCAGTATTTT. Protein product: CASSLGADTQYF.

Here the CDR3 DNA reads TGTGCCAGCGACAGCAGCTCTGGGGCCAACGTCCTGACTTTC. Translation gives CASDSSSGANVLTF. The chain uses TRBV13 and TRBJ2-6; tentatively, D is TRBD1 (5 bases). Germline CDR1 is PRHDT and CDR2 is FYEKMQ (reference sequence). The CDR3 consists of 14 residues. V lost 8 bases and J 0 bases, leaving 8 bases between the germline ends. The full variable domain, in which reference TRBV13 and TRBJ2-6 provide the parts outside the CDR3, is AAGVIQSPRHLIKEKRETATLKCYPIPRHDTVYWYQQGPGQDPQFLISFYEKMQSDKGSIPDRFSAQQFSDYHSELNMSSLELGDSALYFCASDSSSGANVLTFGAGSRLTVL.

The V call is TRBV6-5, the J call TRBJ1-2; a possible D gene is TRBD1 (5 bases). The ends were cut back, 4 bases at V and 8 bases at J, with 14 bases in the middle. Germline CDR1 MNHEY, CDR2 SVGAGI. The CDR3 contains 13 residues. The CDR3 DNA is TGTGCCAGCAGTTGGGGAGGAGGGGACGGCTACACCTTC. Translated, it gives CASSWGGGDGYTF.

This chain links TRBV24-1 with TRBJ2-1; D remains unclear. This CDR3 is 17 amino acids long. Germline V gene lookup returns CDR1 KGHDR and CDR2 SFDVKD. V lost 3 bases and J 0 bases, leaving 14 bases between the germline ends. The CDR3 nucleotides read TGTGCCACCAGTGATAGCAGGCCTACGAGCTCCTACAATGAGCAGTTCTTC. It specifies CATSDSRPTSSYNEQFF.

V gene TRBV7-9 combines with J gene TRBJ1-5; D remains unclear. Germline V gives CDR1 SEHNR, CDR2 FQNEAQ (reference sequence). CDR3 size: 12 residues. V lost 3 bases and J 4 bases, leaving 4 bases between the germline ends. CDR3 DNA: TGTGCCAGCAGCTTTTTAAATCAGCCCCAGCATTTT. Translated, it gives CASSFLNQPQHF.

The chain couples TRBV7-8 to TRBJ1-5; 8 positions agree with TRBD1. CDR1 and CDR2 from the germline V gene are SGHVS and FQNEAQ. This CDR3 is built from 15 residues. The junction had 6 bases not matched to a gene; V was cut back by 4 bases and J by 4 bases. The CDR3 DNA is TGTGCCAGCAGCTCCCAGGGGGCAGGGAATCAGCCCCAGCATTTT. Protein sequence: CASSSQGAGNQPQHF.

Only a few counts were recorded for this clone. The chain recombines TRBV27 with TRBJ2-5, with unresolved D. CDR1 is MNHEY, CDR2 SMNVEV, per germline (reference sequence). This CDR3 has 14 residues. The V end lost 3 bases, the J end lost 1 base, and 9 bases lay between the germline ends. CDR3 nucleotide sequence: TGTGCCAGCAGTTTTGGCCCCCGCCAAGAGACCCAGTACTTC. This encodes CASSFGPRQETQYF.

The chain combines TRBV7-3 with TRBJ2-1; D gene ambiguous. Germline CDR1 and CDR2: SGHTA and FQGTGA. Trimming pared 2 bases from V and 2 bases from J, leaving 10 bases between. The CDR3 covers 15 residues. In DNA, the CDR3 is TGTGCCAGCAGCTTAGACAACCTGCCCTACAATGAGCAGTTCTTC. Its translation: CASSLDNLPYNEQFF.

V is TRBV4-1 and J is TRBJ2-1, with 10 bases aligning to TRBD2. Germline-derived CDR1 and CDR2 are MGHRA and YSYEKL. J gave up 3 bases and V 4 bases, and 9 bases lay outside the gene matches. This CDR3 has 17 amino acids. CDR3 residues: CASSRDSGRMSYNEQFF. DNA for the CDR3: TGCGCCAGCAGCCGGGATAGCGGGAGGATGAGCTACAATGAGCAGTTCTTC.

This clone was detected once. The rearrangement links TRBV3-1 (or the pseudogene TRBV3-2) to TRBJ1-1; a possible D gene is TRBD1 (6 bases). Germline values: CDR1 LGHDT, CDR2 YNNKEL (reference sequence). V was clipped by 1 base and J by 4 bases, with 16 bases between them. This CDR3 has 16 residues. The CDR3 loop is CASSQVTGRRGTEAFF. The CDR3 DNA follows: TGTGCCAGCAGCCAAGTCACAGGGCGCCGCGGCACTGAAGCTTTCTTT.

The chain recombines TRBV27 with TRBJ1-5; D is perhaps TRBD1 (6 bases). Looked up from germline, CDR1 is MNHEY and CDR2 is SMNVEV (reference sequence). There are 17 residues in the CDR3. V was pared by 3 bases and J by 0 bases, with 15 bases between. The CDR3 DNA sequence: TGTGCCAGCAGTTTGGGGGGGGCGGCAATTAGCAATCAGCCCCAGCATTTT. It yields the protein CASSLGGAAISNQPQHF.

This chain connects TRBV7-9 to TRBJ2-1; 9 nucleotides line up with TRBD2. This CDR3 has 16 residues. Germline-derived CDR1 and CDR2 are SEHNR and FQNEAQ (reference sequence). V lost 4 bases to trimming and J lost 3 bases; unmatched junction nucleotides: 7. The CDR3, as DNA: TGTGCCAGCAGCTCCCAGAGTAGCGGGAGCTACAATGAGCAGTTCTTC. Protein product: CASSSQSSGSYNEQFF.

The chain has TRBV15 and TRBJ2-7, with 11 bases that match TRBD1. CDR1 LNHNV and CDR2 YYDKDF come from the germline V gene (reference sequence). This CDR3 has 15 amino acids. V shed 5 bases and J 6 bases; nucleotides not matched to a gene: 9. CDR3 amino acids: CATSRSRTGGFEQYF. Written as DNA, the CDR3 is TGTGCCACCAGCCGATCAAGGACAGGGGGCTTCGAGCAGTACTTC.

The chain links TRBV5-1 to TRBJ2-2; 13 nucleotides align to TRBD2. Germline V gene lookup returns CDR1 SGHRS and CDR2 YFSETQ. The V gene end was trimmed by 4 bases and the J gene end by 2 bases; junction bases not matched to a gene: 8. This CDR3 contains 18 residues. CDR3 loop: CASSVTTSGGRNTGELFF. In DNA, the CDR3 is TGCGCCAGCAGCGTGACGACTAGCGGGGGGCGCAACACCGGGGAGCTGTTTTTT.

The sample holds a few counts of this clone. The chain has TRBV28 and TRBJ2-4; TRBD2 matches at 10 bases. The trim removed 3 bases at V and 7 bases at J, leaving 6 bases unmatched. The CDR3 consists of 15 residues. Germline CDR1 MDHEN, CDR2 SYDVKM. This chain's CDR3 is CASSFLTSGENIQYF. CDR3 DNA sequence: TGTGCCAGCAGTTTTCTCACTAGCGGGGAGAACATTCAGTACTTC.

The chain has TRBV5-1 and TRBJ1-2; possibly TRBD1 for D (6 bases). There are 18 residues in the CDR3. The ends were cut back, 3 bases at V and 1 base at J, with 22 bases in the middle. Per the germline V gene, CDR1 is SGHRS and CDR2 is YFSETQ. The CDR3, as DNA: TGCGCCAGCAGCTCGGACGGACGGGACACTAAGGATAACTATGGCTACACCTTC. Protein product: CASSSDGRDTKDNYGYTF. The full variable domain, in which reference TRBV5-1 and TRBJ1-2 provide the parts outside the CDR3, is KAGVTQTPRYLIKTRGQQVTLSCSPISGHRSVSWYQQTPGQGLQFLFEYFSETQRNKGNFPGRFSGRQFSNSRSEMNVSTLELGDSALYLCASSSDGRDTKDNYGYTFGSGTRLTVV.

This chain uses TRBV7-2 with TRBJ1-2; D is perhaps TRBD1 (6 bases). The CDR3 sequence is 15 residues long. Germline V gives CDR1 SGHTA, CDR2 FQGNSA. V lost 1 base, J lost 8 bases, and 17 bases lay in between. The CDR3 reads CASSLEAVWGLGYTF. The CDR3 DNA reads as TGTGCCAGCAGCTTAGAGGCTGTGTGGGGGCTCGGCTACACCTTC. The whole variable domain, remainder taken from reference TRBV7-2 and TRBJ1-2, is GAGVSQSPSNKVTEKGKDVELRCDPISGHTALYWYRQSLGQGLEFLIYFQGNSAPDKSGLPSDRFSAERTGGSVSTLTIQRTQQEDSAVYLCASSLEAVWGLGYTFGSGTRLTVV.

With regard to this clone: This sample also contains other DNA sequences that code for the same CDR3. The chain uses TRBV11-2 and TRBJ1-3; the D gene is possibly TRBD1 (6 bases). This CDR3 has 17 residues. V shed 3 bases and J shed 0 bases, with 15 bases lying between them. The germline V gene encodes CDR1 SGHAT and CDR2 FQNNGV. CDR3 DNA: TGTGCCAGCAGCTTGGTCAGGGGCTCGACCTCTGGAAACACCATATATTTT. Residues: CASSLVRGSTSGNTIYF.

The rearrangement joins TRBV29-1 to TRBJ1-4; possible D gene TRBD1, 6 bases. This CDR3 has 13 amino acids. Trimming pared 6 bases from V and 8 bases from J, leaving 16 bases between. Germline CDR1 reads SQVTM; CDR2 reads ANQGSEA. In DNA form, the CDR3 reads TGCAGCGTGGGAACAGGGTCTGGGGAAAAACTGTTTTTT. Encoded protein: CSVGTGSGEKLFF.

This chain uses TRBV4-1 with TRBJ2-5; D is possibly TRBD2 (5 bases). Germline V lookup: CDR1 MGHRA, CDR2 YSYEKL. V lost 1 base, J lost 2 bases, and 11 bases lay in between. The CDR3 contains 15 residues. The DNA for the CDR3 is TGCGCCAGCAGCCAAGCCGGGAACAGACAAGAGACCCAGTACTTC. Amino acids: CASSQAGNRQETQYF.

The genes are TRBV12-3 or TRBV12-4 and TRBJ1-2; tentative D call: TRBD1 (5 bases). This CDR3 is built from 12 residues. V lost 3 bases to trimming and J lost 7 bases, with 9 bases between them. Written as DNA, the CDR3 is TGTGCCAGCAGTTTGGGGCAGAGTGGCTACACCTTC. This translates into CASSLGQSGYTF.

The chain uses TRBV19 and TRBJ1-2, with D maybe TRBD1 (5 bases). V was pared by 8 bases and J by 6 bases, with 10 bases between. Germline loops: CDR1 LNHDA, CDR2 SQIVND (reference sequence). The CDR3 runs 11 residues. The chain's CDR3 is CASGPGDGYTF. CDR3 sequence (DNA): TGTGCCAGTGGACCGGGGGATGGCTACACCTTC.

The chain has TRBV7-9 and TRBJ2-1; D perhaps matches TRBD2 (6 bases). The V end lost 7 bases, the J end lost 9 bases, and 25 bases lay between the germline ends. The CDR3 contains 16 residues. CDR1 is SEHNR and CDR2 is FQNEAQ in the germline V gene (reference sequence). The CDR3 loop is CASTNPAWRVGSEQFF. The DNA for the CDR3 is TGTGCCAGCACCAACCCGGCGTGGAGGGTTGGGAGTGAGCAGTTCTTC.

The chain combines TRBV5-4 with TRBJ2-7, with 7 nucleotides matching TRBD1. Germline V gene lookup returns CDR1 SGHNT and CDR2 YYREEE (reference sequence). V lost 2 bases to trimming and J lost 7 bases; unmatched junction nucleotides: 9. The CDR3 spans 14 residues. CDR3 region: CASSLRGGREEQYF. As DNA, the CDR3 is TGTGCCAGCAGCTTAAGAGGGGGCAGGGAAGAGCAGTACTTC.

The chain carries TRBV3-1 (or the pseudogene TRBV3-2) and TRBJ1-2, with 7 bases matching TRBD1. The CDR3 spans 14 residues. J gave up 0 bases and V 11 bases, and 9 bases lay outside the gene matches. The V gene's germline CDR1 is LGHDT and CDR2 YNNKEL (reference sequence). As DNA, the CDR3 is TGTGCCCCACGGCGGACAGGCACTAACTATGGCTACACCTTC. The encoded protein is CAPRRTGTNYGYTF.

The CDR3 region has the DNA TGCGCCAGCAGTCAGCCGGGACTCAACAATGAGCAGTTCTTC. Its protein product is CASSQPGLNNEQFF. V and J are TRBV10-1 and TRBJ2-1, with D maybe TRBD2 (6 bases). The CDR3 covers 14 residues. Trimming took 5 bases from V and 5 from J, leaving 13 bases between them. Looked up from germline, CDR1 is WNHNN and CDR2 is SYGVQD (reference sequence).

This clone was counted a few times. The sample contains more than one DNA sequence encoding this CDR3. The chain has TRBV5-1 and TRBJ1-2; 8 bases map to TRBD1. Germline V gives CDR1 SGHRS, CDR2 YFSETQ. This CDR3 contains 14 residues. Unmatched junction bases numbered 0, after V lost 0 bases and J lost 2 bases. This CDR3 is CASSLGDRNYGYTF. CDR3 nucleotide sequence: TGCGCCAGCAGCTTGGGGGACAGGAACTATGGCTACACCTTC. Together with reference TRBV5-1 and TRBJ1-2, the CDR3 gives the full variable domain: KAGVTQTPRYLIKTRGQQVTLSCSPISGHRSVSWYQQTPGQGLQFLFEYFSETQRNKGNFPGRFSGRQFSNSRSEMNVSTLELGDSALYLCASSLGDRNYGYTFGSGTRLTVV.

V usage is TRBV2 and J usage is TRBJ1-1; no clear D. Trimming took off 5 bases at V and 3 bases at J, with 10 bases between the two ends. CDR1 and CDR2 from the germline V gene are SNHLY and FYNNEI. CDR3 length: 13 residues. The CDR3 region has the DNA TGTGCCAGCAGTTCCGACGAGGACACTGAAGCTTTCTTT. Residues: CASSSDEDTEAFF.